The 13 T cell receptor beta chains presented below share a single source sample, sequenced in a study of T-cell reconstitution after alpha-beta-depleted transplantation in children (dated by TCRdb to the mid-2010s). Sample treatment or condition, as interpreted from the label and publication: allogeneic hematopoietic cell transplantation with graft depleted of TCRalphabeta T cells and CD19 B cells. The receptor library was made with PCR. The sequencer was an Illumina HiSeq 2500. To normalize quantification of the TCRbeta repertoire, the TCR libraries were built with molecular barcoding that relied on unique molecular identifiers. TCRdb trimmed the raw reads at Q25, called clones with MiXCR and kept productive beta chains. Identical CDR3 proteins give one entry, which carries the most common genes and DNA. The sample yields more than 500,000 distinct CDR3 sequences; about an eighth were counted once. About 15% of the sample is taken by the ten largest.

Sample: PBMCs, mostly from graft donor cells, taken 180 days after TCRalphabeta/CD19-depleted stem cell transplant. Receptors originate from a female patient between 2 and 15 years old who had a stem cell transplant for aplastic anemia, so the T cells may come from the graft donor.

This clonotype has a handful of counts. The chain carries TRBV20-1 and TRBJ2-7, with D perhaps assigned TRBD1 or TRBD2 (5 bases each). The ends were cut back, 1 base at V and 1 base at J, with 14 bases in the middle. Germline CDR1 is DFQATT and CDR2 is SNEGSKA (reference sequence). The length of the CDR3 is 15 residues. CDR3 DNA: TGCAGTGCTAGAGGGATCAGGGAGACTTCCTACGAGCAGTACGTC. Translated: CSARGIRETSYEQYV.

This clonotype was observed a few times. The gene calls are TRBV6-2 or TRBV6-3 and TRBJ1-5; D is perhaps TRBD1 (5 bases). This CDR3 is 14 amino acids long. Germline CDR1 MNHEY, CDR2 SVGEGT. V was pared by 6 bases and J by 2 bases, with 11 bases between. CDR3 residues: CASSPRQRNQPQHF. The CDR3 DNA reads TGTGCCAGCAGCCCTCGACAGCGCAATCAGCCCCAGCATTTT.

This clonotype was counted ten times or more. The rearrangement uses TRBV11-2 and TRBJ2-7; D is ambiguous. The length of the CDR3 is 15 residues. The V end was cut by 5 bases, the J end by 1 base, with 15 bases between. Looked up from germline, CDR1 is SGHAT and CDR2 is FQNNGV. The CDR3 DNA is TGTGCCAGCAGCAATAGGGCTGTCTTATCCTACGAGCAGTACTTC. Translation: CASSNRAVLSYEQYF.

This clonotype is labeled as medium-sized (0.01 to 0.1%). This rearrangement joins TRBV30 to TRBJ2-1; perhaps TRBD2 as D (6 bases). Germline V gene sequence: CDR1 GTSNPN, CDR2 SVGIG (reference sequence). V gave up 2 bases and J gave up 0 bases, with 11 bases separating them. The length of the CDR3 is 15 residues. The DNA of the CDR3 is TGTGCCTGGAGTATAGCGGATCTCTCCTACAATGAGCAGTTCTTC. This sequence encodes CAWSIADLSYNEQFF.

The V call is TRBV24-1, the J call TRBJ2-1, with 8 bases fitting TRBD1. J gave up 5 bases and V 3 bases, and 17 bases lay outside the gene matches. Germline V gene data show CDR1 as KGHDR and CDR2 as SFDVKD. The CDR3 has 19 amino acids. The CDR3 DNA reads TGTGCCACCAGTGATAAAACTGGAGGAGGATACAGGGGGAACAATGAGCAGTTCTTC. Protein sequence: CATSDKTGGGYRGNNEQFF.

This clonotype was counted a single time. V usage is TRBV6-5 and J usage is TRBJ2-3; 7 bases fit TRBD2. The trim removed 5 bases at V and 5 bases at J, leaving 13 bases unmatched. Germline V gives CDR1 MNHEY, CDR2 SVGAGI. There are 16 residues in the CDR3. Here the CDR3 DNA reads TGTGCCAGCAGTCCACTCGCGGGAGTAGCGGGAGATACGCAGTATTTT. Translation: CASSPLAGVAGDTQYF.

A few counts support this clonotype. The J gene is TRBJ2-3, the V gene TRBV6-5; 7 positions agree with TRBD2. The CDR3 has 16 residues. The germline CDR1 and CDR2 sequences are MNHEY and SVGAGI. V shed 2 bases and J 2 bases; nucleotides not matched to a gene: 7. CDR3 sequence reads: CASSYMREFNTDTQYF. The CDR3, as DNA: TGTGCCAGCAGTTACATGCGGGAGTTTAACACAGATACGCAGTATTTT.

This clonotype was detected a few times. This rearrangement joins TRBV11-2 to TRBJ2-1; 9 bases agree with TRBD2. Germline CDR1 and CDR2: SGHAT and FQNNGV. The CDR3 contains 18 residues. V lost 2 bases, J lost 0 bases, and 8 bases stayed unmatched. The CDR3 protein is CASSLQLAGLSSYNEQFF. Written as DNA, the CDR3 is TGTGCCAGCAGCTTACAACTAGCGGGCCTAAGCTCCTACAATGAGCAGTTCTTC.

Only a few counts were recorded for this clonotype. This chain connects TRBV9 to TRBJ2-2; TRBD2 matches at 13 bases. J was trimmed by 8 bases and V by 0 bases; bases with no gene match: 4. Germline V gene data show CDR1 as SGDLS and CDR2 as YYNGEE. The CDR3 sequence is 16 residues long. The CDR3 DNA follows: TGTGCCAGCAGCGTAGACAGACTAGCGGGAGGAGGGGAGCTGTTTTTT. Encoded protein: CASSVDRLAGGGELFF.

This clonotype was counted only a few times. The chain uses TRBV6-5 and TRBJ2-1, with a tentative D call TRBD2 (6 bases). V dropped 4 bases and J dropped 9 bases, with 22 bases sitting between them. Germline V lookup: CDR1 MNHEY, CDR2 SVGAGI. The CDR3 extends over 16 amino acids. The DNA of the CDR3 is TGTGCCAGCAGTTTTAGCCCCGGGACTTTGAGCGCTGAGCAGTTCTTC. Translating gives CASSFSPGTLSAEQFF.

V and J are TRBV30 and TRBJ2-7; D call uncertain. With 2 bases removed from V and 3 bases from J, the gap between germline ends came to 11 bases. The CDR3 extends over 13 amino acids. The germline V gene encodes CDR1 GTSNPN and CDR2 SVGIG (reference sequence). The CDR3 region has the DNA TGTGCCTGGAGTCGTCTACCAGGCTACGAGCAGTACGTC. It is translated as CAWSRLPGYEQYV.

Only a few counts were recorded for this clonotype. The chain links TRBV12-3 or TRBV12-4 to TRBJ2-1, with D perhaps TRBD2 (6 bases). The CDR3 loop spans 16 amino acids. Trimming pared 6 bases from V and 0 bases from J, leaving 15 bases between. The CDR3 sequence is CASSPNGGGSYNEQFF. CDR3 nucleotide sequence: TGTGCCAGCAGCCCGAATGGGGGAGGCTCCTACAATGAGCAGTTCTTC.

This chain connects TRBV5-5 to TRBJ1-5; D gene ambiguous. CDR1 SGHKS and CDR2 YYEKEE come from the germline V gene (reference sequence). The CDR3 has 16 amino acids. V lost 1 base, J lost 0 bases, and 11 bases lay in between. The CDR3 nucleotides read TGTGCCAGCAGCTTGAGGGCACAGTATAGCAATCAGCCCCAGCATTTT. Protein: CASSLRAQYSNQPQHF.